These 14 T cell receptor beta chains originate from one sample sequenced in a study of blood T cell repertoires in COVID-19. Measured with immunoSEQ multiplex PCR; TCRdb has only the in-frame clones, and not every one. The sample has fewer than 300,000 clones; roughly 84% are singletons. Sequenced input: peripheral blood. These receptors all stem from a woman between 18 and 30 years old with acute or convalescent COVID-19.

This chain joins TRBV25-1 and TRBJ2-7; possibly TRBD1 or TRBD2 for D (7 bases each). The V end lost 6 bases, the J end lost 8 bases, and 17 bases lay between the germline ends. Germline lookup yields CDR1 MGHDK and CDR2 SYGVNS. This CDR3 spans 13 amino acids. The CDR3 coding sequence is TGTGCCAGCAGCGAACAGGGGCGGGGGAAGCAGTACTTC. It specifies CASSEQGRGKQYF.

CDR3 protein: CASSFLGQSYGYTF. As DNA, the CDR3 is TGTGCCAGCAGTTTCTTGGGACAGAGTTATGGCTACACCTTC. The J gene is TRBJ1-2, the V gene TRBV6-2 or TRBV6-3; 7 bases are shared with TRBD1. CDR3 length: 14 amino acids. Germline CDR1 MNHEY, CDR2 SVGEGT. Trimming at V came to 4 bases and at J to 5 bases, leaving 7 bases not matched to a gene.

V and J are TRBV9 and TRBJ2-5; 8 positions agree with TRBD2. Trimming at V came to 2 bases and at J to 5 bases, leaving 5 bases not matched to a gene. The CDR3 runs 14 residues. CDR1 is SGDLS and CDR2 is YYNGEE in the germline V gene. The CDR3 DNA reads as TGTGCCAGCAGCGTCGCGGGAGGATGGGAGACCCAGTACTTC. As protein: CASSVAGGWETQYF. Full variable domain (missing parts from reference TRBV9 and TRBJ2-5): DSGVTQTPKHLITATGQRVTLRCSPRSGDLSVYWYQQSLDQGLQFLIQYYNGEERAKGNILERFSAQQFPDLHSELNLSSLELGDSALYFCASSVAGGWETQYFGPGTRLLVL.

V gene TRBV12-3 or TRBV12-4 combines with J gene TRBJ1-1; 7 bases map to TRBD1. The CDR3 consists of 13 residues. V lost 6 bases to trimming and J lost 4 bases; unmatched junction nucleotides: 5. In nucleotides, the CDR3 is TGTGCCAGCAGGGAGACAGGGAGCACTGAAGCTTTCTTT. It encodes CASRETGSTEAFF.

The rearrangement joins TRBV28 to TRBJ2-7, with 7 bases matching TRBD2. V shed 5 bases and J 7 bases; nucleotides not matched to a gene: 11. Germline lookup yields CDR1 MDHEN and CDR2 SYDVKM. CDR3 length equals 14 residues. The CDR3 region is CASSPRDYIEEQYF. CDR3 coding DNA: TGTGCCAGCAGTCCCCGGGACTATATCGAGGAGCAGTACTTC.

This clone was observed a few times. The CDR3 loop is CATEQRTVRGYGYTF. CDR3 coding DNA: TGTGCCACCGAGCAGAGGACAGTGCGTGGCTATGGCTACACCTTC. The chain uses TRBV28 and TRBJ1-2; D is possibly TRBD1 (6 bases). The CDR3 spans 15 residues. The ends were cut back, 10 bases at V and 4 bases at J, with 22 bases in the middle. The germline CDR1 and CDR2 sequences are MDHEN and SYDVKM.

V gene TRBV19 combines with J gene TRBJ1-5, with D tentatively TRBD1 (6 bases). CDR3 size: 15 residues. V shed 2 bases and J shed 1 base, with 9 bases lying between them. Germline CDR1 is LNHDA and CDR2 is SQIVND (reference sequence). The CDR3 DNA reads as TGTGCCAGTAGTATACAACAGGGCAGCAATCAGCCCCAGCATTTT. It encodes CASSIQQGSNQPQHF.

The chain recombines TRBV27 with TRBJ2-3, with D possibly matching TRBD2 (6 bases). Germline V gene sequence: CDR1 MNHEY, CDR2 SMNVEV (reference sequence). This CDR3 is built from 16 residues. Trimming removed 3 bases from V and 4 bases from J, with 17 bases in between. In DNA form, the CDR3 reads TGTGCCAGCAGTTTTTACTTCGGGACTCAGGCAGATACGCAGTATTTT. It codes for CASSFYFGTQADTQYF.

The rearrangement links TRBV15 to TRBJ1-1; TRBD1 matches 8 bases. The germline V gene encodes CDR1 LNHNV and CDR2 YYDKDF (reference sequence). This CDR3 spans 16 amino acids. The V and J ends lost 4 bases and 2 bases, in that order; junction bases with no gene match: 9. This CDR3 is CATSTRGLGANTEAFF. For the CDR3, the DNA is TGTGCCACCAGCACCAGGGGGCTAGGGGCCAACACTGAAGCTTTCTTT.

The genes are TRBV30 and TRBJ1-5, with D hard to call. The CDR3 covers 13 residues. With 0 bases removed from V and 4 bases from J, the gap between germline ends came to 7 bases. Germline V gene sequence: CDR1 GTSNPN, CDR2 SVGIG (reference sequence). CDR3 DNA sequence: TGTGCCTGGAGTGTCGGGGTTAATCAGCCCCAGCATTTT. As protein: CAWSVGVNQPQHF.

This clone turned up a few times. The rearrangement joins TRBV5-1 to TRBJ2-2, with D possibly matching TRBD1 (6 bases). Germline assignment: CDR1 SGHRS and CDR2 YFSETQ. V was pared by 4 bases and J by 4 bases, with 14 bases between. This CDR3 is 15 amino acids long. The chain's CDR3 is CASSGGRPPTGELFF. The CDR3 DNA follows: TGCGCCAGCAGCGGGGGCAGGCCACCCACCGGGGAGCTGTTTTTT.

This clone was recorded once. The chain carries TRBV11-2 and TRBJ2-5, with D possibly matching TRBD2 (7 bases). The germline V gene encodes CDR1 SGHAT and CDR2 FQNNGV. The V gene lost 0 bases and the J gene lost 5 bases, with 22 bases spanning the gap. This CDR3 is 18 amino acids long. The CDR3 here is CASSLERGGGPQLETQYF. CDR3 in DNA: TGTGCCAGCAGCTTAGAGAGGGGGGGCGGCCCACAACTGGAGACCCAGTACTTC.

This clone was counted between two and nine times. The chain combines TRBV21-1 with TRBJ1-5; the table's D call, TRBD1, was not checked against the DNA. TRBV21-1 is a known pseudogene. This CDR3 has 16 amino acids. The CDR3 here is CASSKAPGRGHQPQHF. The CDR3 coding sequence is TGTGCCAGCAGCAAAGCCCCCGGCAGGGGCCATCAGCCCCAGCATTTT.

The table lists this clone with a few counts. This chain connects TRBV5-1 to TRBJ2-5; the D gene is possibly TRBD2 (5 bases). This CDR3 contains 13 residues. V lost 0 bases and J lost 7, with 10 bases in between. Germline V CDR1 and CDR2: SGHRS, YFSETQ. CDR3 residues: CASSLETGGTQYF. CDR3 DNA sequence: TGCGCCAGCAGCTTGGAGACTGGAGGGACCCAGTACTTC.